These 27 T cell receptor beta chains originate from one sample sequenced in a study of OX40 agonist ivuxolimab in advanced cancers. Receptor libraries were prepared by the immunoSEQ multiplex PCR assay. Entries here come from immuneACCESS through TCRdb and include only in-frame sequences with V and J called. Some clones fail to appear in such tables; in the studies checked, an unresolved V gene covers under half of the shortfall, and the cause of the remainder is unknown. The sample has about 46,000 clones on record, about 90% of them singletons. Approximately 12% of the sample comes from the top ten. Sample: CD4+ or CD8+ T cells sorted from blood, taken in a trial of the OX40 agonist ivuxolimab. These TCRs come from an adult with an advanced solid tumor such as melanoma, head and neck, liver or kidney cancer.

This sequence joins TRBV7-9 and TRBJ1-1; D remains ambiguous. This CDR3 contains 14 residues. V was clipped by 2 bases and J by 0 bases, with 7 bases between them. The V gene's germline CDR1 is SEHNR and CDR2 FQNEAQ (reference sequence). The CDR3 region is CASSLWGMNTEAFF. DNA of the CDR3: TGTGCCAGCAGCTTATGGGGAATGAACACTGAAGCTTTCTTT.

The chain uses TRBV21-1 and TRBJ1-5. TRBV21-1 is labeled a pseudogene. The CDR3 is 14 amino acids. The CDR3 loop reads CASSTVGGNQPQHF. The CDR3 DNA reads as TGTGCCAGCAGCACGGTGGGGGGCAATCAGCCCCAGCATTTT.

The rearrangement joins TRBV10-3 to TRBJ2-1, with TRBD2 matching 10 bases. CDR3 length: 16 amino acids. Germline assignment: CDR1 ENHRY and CDR2 SYGVKD. Trimming at V came to 2 bases and at J to 7 bases, leaving 8 bases not matched to a gene. The CDR3 DNA sequence: TGTGCCATCAGTGAGCCCATAGCGGGGGGAGGTAATGAGCAGTTCTTC. As protein: CAISEPIAGGGNEQFF.

The chain uses TRBV7-2 and TRBJ1-2; 8 bases map to TRBD1. The junction had 15 bases not matched to a gene; V was cut back by 5 bases and J by 4 bases. This CDR3 is 17 amino acids long. CDR1 is SGHTA and CDR2 is FQGNSA in the germline V gene. The CDR3 protein is CASSPRGTGEPPYGYTF. CDR3 DNA: TGTGCCAGCAGCCCTAGGGGGACAGGAGAACCCCCCTATGGCTACACCTTC.

The chain combines TRBV6-1 with TRBJ1-2, with a tentative D call TRBD1 (5 bases). The V and J ends lost 2 bases and 5 bases respectively, with 24 bases between them. The CDR3 consists of 18 residues. Germline loops: CDR1 MNHNS, CDR2 SASEGT. The CDR3 sequence is CASSEKYEGSTVHYGYTF. The CDR3 DNA reads TGTGCCAGCAGTGAAAAATACGAGGGGTCGACAGTACATTATGGCTACACCTTC.

J is TRBJ1-2 and V is TRBV5-6; no firm D call. The CDR3 is made up of 12 amino acids. Trimming took off 4 bases at V and 8 bases at J, with 12 bases between the two ends. CDR1 is SGHDT and CDR2 is YYEEEE in the germline V gene. CDR3 sequence reads: CASSATRTGYTF. Written as DNA, the CDR3 is TGTGCCAGCAGCGCTACAAGGACCGGCTACACCTTC.

V usage is TRBV6-6 and J usage is TRBJ1-5; D not resolved. Germline V gene data show CDR1 as MNHNY and CDR2 as SVGAGI (reference sequence). There are 14 residues in the CDR3. The germline V and J ends were trimmed by 4 bases and 0 bases, with 7 bases remaining between them. CDR3 coding DNA: TGTGCCAGCAGTTTAAGTTCTAGCAATCAGCCCCAGCATTTT. Amino acids: CASSLSSSNQPQHF.

The genes are TRBV28 and TRBJ2-7; the match to TRBD1 covers 8 bases. Germline V CDR1 and CDR2: MDHEN, SYDVKM. This CDR3 has 14 residues. Trimming removed 10 bases from V and 4 bases from J; junction bases left unmatched: 12. CDR3 nucleotide sequence: TGTGCCACCGCGTGGACAGGGAAAGGGTACGAGCAGTACTTC. Protein sequence: CATAWTGKGYEQYF.

This chain connects TRBV19 to TRBJ2-2, with 7 bases identical to TRBD1. This CDR3 spans 17 amino acids. The ends lost 3 bases at V and 7 bases at J; junction bases unmatched: 14. Germline CDR1 LNHDA, CDR2 SQIVND (reference sequence). CDR3 amino acids: CASSMTPGQSHGGELFF. As DNA, the CDR3 is TGTGCCAGTAGTATGACTCCGGGACAGTCCCACGGCGGGGAGCTGTTTTTT.

The V gene is TRBV27, the J gene TRBJ2-7; D is undetermined. V dropped 2 bases and J dropped 7 bases, with 12 bases sitting between them. The length of the CDR3 is 13 residues. The germline CDR1 and CDR2 sequences are MNHEY and SMNVEV (reference sequence). CDR3 amino acids: CASSLGQPLEQYF. The DNA of the CDR3 is TGTGCCAGCAGTTTAGGGCAGCCATTGGAGCAGTACTTC.

The chain is built from TRBV27 and TRBJ1-5, with D tentatively TRBD1 (6 bases). CDR1 and CDR2 from the germline V gene are MNHEY and SMNVEV (reference sequence). V lost 0 bases and J lost 4, with 10 bases in between. This CDR3 has 15 residues. The CDR3 protein is CASSLSRTANQPQHF. CDR3 coding DNA: TGTGCCAGCAGTTTATCCCGGACAGCTAATCAGCCCCAGCATTTT.

The V and J genes are TRBV5-1 and TRBJ1-1; D gene uncertain. CDR3 size: 17 residues. Germline V gene data show CDR1 as SGHRS and CDR2 as YFSETQ. Trimming removed 0 bases from V and 0 bases from J, with 15 bases in between. This CDR3 is CASSLAGGRYLNTEAFF. In nucleotides, the CDR3 is TGCGCCAGCAGCTTGGCCGGCGGCCGATACCTGAACACTGAAGCTTTCTTT.

The chain couples TRBV18 to TRBJ2-2; tentatively, D is TRBD1 (5 bases). V lost 4 bases and J 2 bases, leaving 14 bases between the germline ends. Germline V lookup: CDR1 KGHSH, CDR2 LQKENI. This CDR3 comprises 16 residues. The CDR3 loop reads CASSLDGRVNTGELFF. The CDR3 coding sequence is TGTGCCAGCTCACTGGATGGCAGGGTAAACACCGGGGAGCTGTTTTTT.

The CDR3 DNA reads TGTGCCAGTTACGACAGGGGGCTTACAGATACGCAGTATTTT. As protein: CASYDRGLTDTQYF. V is TRBV19 and J is TRBJ2-3, with 10 bases identical to TRBD1. Germline CDR1 is LNHDA and CDR2 is SQIVND (reference sequence). V dropped 8 bases and J dropped 3; count of bases not matched to a gene: 5. The CDR3 is 14 residues long.

The V and J genes are TRBV6-6 and TRBJ1-6; TRBD1 agrees at 9 bases. The V segment lost 7 bases and the J segment 7 bases; nucleotides outside the gene matches: 11. Germline CDR1 is MNHNY and CDR2 is SVGAGI (reference sequence). The CDR3 runs to 16 residues. The CDR3 is CASIHTGTGNNSPLHF. The CDR3 region has the DNA TGTGCCAGCATCCACACCGGGACAGGGAACAATTCACCCCTCCACTTT.

This clone was observed a single time. This chain uses TRBV7-6 with TRBJ1-1; D might be TRBD1 (5 bases). The CDR3 covers 13 residues. The V gene's germline CDR1 is SGHVS and CDR2 FNYEAQ. Between the trimmed V and J ends, which lost 0 bases and 8 bases, there was a span of 10 bases. The CDR3 coding sequence is TGTGCCAGCAGCTTAGCGCTCGGGACCGAAGCTTTCTTT. Protein sequence: CASSLALGTEAFF.

The chain recombines TRBV6-5 with TRBJ2-1; no reliable D call. Deletions cut 2 bases from V and 6 bases from J, with 11 bases between. Germline CDR1 MNHEY, CDR2 SVGAGI. This CDR3 has 14 residues. CDR3 bases: TGTGCCAGCAGTTACGGTCCAGGACCCAATGAGCAGTTCTTC. Translated: CASSYGPGPNEQFF.

This chain links TRBV6-6 with TRBJ1-6; maybe TRBD1 (6 bases). Trimming removed 6 bases from V and 5 bases from J, with 11 bases in between. The CDR3 is 14 amino acids. Germline V CDR1 and CDR2: MNHNY, SVGAGI (reference sequence). CDR3 in amino acids: CASSLRTDNSPLHF. CDR3 in DNA: TGTGCCAGCAGCCTTCGGACAGATAATTCACCCCTCCACTTT.

The chain's CDR3 is CAISGTGGNSPLHF. The DNA of the CDR3 is TGTGCCATCAGTGGGACAGGGGGTAATTCACCCCTCCACTTT. The V call is TRBV10-3, the J call TRBJ1-6; 10 nucleotides match TRBD1. Germline V gives CDR1 ENHRY, CDR2 SYGVKD. The CDR3 is 14 residues long. V lost 4 bases and J lost 6; bases outside the gene matches: 0.

The chain is built from TRBV6-5 and TRBJ2-3; D is perhaps TRBD2 (6 bases). Germline V gene sequence: CDR1 MNHEY, CDR2 SVGAGI. The CDR3 spans 13 residues. V was shortened by 7 bases and J by 8 bases, with 16 bases between the two germline ends. This CDR3 is CASTPGGRGTQYF. Written as DNA, the CDR3 is TGTGCCAGCACGCCCGGGGGTAGGGGTACGCAGTATTTT.

This clone has only one observation. J is TRBJ1-2 and V is TRBV29-1, with 7 bases identical to TRBD1. Germline assignment: CDR1 SQVTM and CDR2 ANQGSEA. CDR3 length: 12 amino acids. The V segment lost 7 bases and the J segment 4 bases; nucleotides outside the gene matches: 6. In DNA, the CDR3 is TGCAGCGCCGTCCCAGGGGGCTATGGCTACACCTTC. Its protein product is CSAVPGGYGYTF.

The chain joins TRBV4-1 to TRBJ2-7; weak D call: TRBD2 (6 bases). The CDR3 spans 14 residues. With 1 base removed from V and 3 bases from J, the gap between germline ends came to 10 bases. Germline V gene data show CDR1 as MGHRA and CDR2 as YSYEKL. Here the CDR3 reads CASSQVAGYYEQYF. DNA of the CDR3: TGCGCCAGCAGCCAAGTTGCGGGATACTACGAGCAGTACTTC.

The chain recombines TRBV13 with TRBJ2-1; 9 bases line up with TRBD2. Per the germline V gene, CDR1 is PRHDT and CDR2 is FYEKMQ (reference sequence). V lost 0 bases, J lost 2 bases, and 2 bases stayed unmatched. The CDR3 length is 16 residues. CDR3 sequence (DNA): TGTGCCAGCAGCTTAGGTGGCGGGGGGGCCTACAATGAGCAGTTCTTC. Protein: CASSLGGGGAYNEQFF.

CDR3 sequence: CATSRGRGQVNQPQHF. The CDR3 bases are TGTGCCACCAGCAGAGGGAGGGGACAGGTCAATCAGCCCCAGCATTTT. This chain links TRBV15 with TRBJ1-5, with 8 bases lining up with TRBD1. Germline V lookup: CDR1 LNHNV, CDR2 YYDKDF (reference sequence). V was pared by 1 base and J by 3 bases, with 5 bases of the junction left unmatched. The length of the CDR3 is 16 residues.

The count of this clone is one. The chain couples TRBV5-1 to TRBJ1-1; D not certain. The germline CDR1 and CDR2 sequences are SGHRS and YFSETQ. The CDR3 covers 14 residues. The ends were cut back, 2 bases at V and 1 base at J, with 9 bases in the middle. CDR3 residues: CASSFSGSNTEAFF. DNA of the CDR3: TGCGCCAGCAGCTTTTCAGGCTCGAACACTGAAGCTTTCTTT.

A few counts support this clone. The rearrangement joins TRBV9 to TRBJ2-7; D unresolved. Trimming shortened V by 3 bases and J by 0 bases, and 13 bases separated the two germline ends. CDR1 is SGDLS and CDR2 is YYNGEE in the germline V gene. CDR3 length equals 15 residues. This CDR3 is CASSASAAPSYEQYF. In DNA, the CDR3 is TGTGCCAGCAGCGCTTCGGCGGCCCCCTCCTACGAGCAGTACTTC.

This clone was seen a handful of times. This chain connects TRBV10-3 to TRBJ2-1; TRBD1 matches 8 bases. There are 15 residues in the CDR3. Germline assignment: CDR1 ENHRY and CDR2 SYGVKD. The V gene end was trimmed by 5 bases and the J gene end by 5 bases; junction bases not matched to a gene: 8. CDR3 in amino acids: CAISKDRVVNNEQFF. DNA of the CDR3: TGTGCCATCAGTAAGGACAGGGTAGTAAACAATGAGCAGTTCTTC.